The T cell receptor (beta chain) described here comes from a study of CD8 T cells in ankylosing spondylitis. Points from the study as a whole: Disease-associated clonotypes exhibited CD8+ identity and were relatively infrequent in peripheral blood. Certain motif variants had earlier been reported in reactive arthritis synovial fluid and blood.

The germline V gene encodes CDR1 MNHNS and CDR2 SASEGT. This CDR3 contains 15 residues. Trimming cost V 3 bases and J 0 bases, with 10 bases left between them. With respect to this clonotype: The antigen is undetermined.

Using quantitative 5'-RACE with molecular barcodes, the authors made TCR beta libraries. TCRdb reanalysed the 5' RACE reads using MiXCR and keeps one entry per CDR3 protein. The repertoire holds about 360,000 distinct CDR3 sequences, with 20% to 25% as singletons. The rearrangement joins TRBV6-1 to TRBJ2-3; no firm D call. Sequenced: blood, either unsorted or a sorted T cell fraction (not recorded which). The source is a male donor with ankylosing spondylitis or in good health (not recorded which). The CDR3 coding sequence is TGTGCCAGCAGTGACAGGATATTAAGCACAGATACGCAGTATTTT. It encodes CASSDRILSTDTQYF.